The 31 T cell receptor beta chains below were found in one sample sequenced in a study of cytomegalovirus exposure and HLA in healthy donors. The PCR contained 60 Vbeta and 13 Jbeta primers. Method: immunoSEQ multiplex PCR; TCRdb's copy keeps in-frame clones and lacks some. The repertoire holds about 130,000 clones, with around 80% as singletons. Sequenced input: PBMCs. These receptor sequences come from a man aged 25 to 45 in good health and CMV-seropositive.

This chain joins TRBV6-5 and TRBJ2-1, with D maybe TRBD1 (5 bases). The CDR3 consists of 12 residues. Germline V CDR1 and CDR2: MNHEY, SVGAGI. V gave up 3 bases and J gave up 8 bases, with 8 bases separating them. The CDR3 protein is CASSYLGDEQFF. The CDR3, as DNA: TGTGCCAGCAGTTATTTAGGGGATGAGCAGTTCTTC.

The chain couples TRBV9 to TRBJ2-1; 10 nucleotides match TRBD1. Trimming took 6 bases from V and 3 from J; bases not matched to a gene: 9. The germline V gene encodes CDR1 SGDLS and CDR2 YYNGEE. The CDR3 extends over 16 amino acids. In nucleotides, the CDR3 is TGTGCCAGCAATTTCAGGGGGGACAGGGGCTACAATGAGCAGTTCTTC. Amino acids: CASNFRGDRGYNEQFF.

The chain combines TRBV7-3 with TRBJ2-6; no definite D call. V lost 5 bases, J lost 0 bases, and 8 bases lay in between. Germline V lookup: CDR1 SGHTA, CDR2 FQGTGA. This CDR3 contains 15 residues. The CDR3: CASSPVRSGANVLTF. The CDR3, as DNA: TGTGCCAGCAGCCCGGTCCGCTCTGGGGCCAACGTCCTGACTTTC.

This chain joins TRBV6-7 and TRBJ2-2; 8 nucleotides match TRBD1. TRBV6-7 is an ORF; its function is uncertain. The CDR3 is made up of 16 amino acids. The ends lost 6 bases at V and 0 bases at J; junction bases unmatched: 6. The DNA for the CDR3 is TGTGCCAGCAGGAAACGGGGACAGGCGAACACCGGGGAGCTGTTTTTT. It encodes CASRKRGQANTGELFF.

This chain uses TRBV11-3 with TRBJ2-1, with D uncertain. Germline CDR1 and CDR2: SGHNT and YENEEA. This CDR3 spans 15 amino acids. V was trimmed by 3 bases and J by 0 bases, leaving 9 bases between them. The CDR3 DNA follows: TGTGCCAGCAGCTTCAGACGGAGCTCCTACAATGAGCAGTTCTTC. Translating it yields CASSFRRSSYNEQFF.

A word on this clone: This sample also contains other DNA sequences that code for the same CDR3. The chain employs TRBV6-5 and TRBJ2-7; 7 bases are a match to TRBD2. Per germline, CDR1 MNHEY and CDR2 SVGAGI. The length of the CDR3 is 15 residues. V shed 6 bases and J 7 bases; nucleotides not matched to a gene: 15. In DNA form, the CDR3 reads TGTGCCAGCAGCCCACGGGATAGCGGGTCCCTTGAGCAGTACTTC. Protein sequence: CASSPRDSGSLEQYF.

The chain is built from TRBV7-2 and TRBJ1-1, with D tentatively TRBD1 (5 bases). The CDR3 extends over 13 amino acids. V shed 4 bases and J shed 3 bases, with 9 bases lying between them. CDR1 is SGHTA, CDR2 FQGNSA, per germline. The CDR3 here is CASSSGLYTEAFF. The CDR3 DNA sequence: TGTGCCAGCAGCTCGGGACTGTACACTGAAGCTTTCTTT.

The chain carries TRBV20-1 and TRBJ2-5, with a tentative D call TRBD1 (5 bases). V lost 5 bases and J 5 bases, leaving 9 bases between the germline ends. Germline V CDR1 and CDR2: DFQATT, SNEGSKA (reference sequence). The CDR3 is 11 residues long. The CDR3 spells CSAQGQETQYF. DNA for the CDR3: TGCAGTGCTCAGGGTCAGGAGACCCAGTACTTC.

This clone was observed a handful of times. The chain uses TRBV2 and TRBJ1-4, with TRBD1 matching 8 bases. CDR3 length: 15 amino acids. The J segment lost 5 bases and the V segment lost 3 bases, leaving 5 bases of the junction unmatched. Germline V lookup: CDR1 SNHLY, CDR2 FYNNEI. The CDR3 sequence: CASSDVRDRNEKLFF. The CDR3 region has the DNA TGTGCCAGCAGTGATGTCCGGGACAGGAATGAAAAACTGTTTTTT.

CDR3 amino acids: CASSLQRGGYTF. The CDR3 nucleotides read TGTGCCAGCAGCCTACAGCGGGGTGGCTACACCTTC. The chain employs TRBV9 and TRBJ1-2; D is uncertain. Trimming took 4 bases from V and 7 from J, leaving 11 bases between them. In germline, CDR1 is SGDLS, CDR2 YYNGEE. The CDR3 covers 12 residues.

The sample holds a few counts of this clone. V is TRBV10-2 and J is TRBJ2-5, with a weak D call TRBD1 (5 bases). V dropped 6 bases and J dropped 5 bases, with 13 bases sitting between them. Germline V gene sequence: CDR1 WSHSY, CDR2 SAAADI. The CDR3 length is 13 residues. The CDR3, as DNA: TGCGCCAGCAGGGACCCAGGGTGGGAGACCCAGTACTTC. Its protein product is CASRDPGWETQYF.

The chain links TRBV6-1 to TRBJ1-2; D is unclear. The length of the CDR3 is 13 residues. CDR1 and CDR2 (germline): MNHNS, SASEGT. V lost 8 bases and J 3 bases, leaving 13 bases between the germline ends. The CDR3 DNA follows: TGTGCCAGCTCACCGAGCTTTTACTATGGCTACACCTTC. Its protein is CASSPSFYYGYTF.

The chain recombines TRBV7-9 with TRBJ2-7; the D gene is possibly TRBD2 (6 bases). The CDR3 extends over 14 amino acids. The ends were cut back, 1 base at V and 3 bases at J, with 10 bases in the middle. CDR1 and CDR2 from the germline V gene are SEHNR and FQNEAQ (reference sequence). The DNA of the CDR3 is TGTGCCAGCAGCTTAGGAGGGGAGGTCTACGAGCAGTACTTC. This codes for CASSLGGEVYEQYF.

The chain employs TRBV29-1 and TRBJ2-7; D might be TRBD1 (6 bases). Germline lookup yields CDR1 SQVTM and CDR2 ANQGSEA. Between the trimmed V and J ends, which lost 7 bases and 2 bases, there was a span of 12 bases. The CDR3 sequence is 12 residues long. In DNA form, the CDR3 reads TGCAGCGGCGCCGGGGACACCTACGAGCAGTACTTC. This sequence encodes CSGAGDTYEQYF.

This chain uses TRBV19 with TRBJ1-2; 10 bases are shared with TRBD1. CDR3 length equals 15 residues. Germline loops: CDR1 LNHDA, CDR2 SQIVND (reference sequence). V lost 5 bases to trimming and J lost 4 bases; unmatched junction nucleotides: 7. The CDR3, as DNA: TGTGCCAGTAGTCCCTCCGGGACAGGGGTCTATGGCTACACCTTC. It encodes CASSPSGTGVYGYTF.

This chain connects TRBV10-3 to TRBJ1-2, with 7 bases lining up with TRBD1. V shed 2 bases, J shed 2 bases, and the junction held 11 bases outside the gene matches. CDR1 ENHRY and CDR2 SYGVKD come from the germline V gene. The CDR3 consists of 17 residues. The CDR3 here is CAISERGTEANNYGYTF. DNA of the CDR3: TGTGCCATCAGTGAGCGTGGGACAGAAGCGAACAACTATGGCTACACCTTC.

Here the CDR3 DNA reads TGTGCCAGCAGCGCCGTAAGCGGGAGCGGGAGTGAGCAGTTCTTC. It specifies CASSAVSGSGSEQFF. This chain connects TRBV7-3 to TRBJ2-1; TRBD2 aligns across 8 bases. The CDR3 sequence is 15 residues long. Unmatched junction bases numbered 12, after V lost 5 bases and J lost 9 bases. Germline CDR1 reads SGHTA; CDR2 reads FQGTGA. Together with reference TRBV7-3 and TRBJ2-1, the CDR3 gives the full variable domain: GAGVSQTPSNKVTEKGKYVELRCDPISGHTALYWYRQSLGQGPEFLIYFQGTGAADDSGLPNDRFFAVRPEGSVSTLKIQRTERGDSAVYLCASSAVSGSGSEQFFGPGTRLTVL.

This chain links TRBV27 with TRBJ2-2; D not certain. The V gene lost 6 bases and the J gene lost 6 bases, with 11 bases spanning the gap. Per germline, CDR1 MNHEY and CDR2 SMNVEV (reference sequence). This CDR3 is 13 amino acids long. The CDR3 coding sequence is TGTGCCAGCAGGGTCGGAGTCTCCGGGGAGCTGTTTTTT. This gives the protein CASRVGVSGELFF.

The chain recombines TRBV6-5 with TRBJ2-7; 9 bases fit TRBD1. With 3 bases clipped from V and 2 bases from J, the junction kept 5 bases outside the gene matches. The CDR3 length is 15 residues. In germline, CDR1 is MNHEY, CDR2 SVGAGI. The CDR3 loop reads CASSYLGQGTYEQYF. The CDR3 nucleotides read TGTGCCAGCAGTTATCTGGGACAGGGAACCTACGAGCAGTACTTC.

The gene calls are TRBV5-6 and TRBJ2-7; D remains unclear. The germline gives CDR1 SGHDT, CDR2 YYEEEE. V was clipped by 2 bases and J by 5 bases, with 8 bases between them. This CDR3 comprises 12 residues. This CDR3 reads CASSFRQHEQYF. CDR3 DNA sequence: TGTGCCAGCAGCTTCAGGCAACACGAGCAGTACTTC.

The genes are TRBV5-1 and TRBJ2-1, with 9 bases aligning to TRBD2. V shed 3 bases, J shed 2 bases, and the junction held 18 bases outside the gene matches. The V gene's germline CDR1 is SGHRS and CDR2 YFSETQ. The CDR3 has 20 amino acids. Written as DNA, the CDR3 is TGCGCCAGCAGCTCCCCGAGATTAACTAGCGGGTATGTTACCTACAATGAGCAGTTCTTC. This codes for CASSSPRLTSGYVTYNEQFF.

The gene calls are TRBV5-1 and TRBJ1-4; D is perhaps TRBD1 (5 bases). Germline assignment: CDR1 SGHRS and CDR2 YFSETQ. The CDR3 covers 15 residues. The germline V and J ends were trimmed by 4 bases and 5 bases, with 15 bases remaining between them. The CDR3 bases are TGCGCCAGCAGCCTGGAGCAGGGTATGAATGAAAAACTGTTTTTT. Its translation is CASSLEQGMNEKLFF.

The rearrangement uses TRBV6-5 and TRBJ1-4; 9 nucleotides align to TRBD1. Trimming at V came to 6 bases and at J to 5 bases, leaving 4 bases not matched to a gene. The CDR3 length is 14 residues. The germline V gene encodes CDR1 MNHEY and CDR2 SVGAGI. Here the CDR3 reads CASSPDRGNEKLFF. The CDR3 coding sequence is TGTGCCAGCAGCCCAGACAGGGGGAATGAAAAACTGTTTTTT.

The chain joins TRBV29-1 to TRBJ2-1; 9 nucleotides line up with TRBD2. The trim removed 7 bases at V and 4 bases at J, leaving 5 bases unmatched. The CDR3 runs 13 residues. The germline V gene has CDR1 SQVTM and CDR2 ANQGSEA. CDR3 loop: CSAQGLAYNEQFF. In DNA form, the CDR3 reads TGCAGCGCCCAGGGACTAGCTTACAATGAGCAGTTCTTC.

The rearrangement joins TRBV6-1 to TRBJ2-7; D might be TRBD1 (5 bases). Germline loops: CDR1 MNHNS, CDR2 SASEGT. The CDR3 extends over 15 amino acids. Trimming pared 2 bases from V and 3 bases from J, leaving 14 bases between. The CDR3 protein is CASSESGARFYEQYF. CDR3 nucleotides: TGTGCCAGCAGTGAAAGTGGGGCTAGATTCTACGAGCAGTACTTC.

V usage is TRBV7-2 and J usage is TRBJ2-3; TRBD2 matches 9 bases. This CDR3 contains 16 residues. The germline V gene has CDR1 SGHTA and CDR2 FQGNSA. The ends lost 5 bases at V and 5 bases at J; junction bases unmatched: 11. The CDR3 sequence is CASSPKGAGGGDTQYF. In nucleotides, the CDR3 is TGTGCCAGCAGCCCCAAGGGGGCGGGAGGGGGAGATACGCAGTATTTT. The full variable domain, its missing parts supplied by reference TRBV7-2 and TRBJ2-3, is GAGVSQSPSNKVTEKGKDVELRCDPISGHTALYWYRQSLGQGLEFLIYFQGNSAPDKSGLPSDRFSAERTGGSVSTLTIQRTQQEDSAVYLCASSPKGAGGGDTQYFGPGTRLTVL.

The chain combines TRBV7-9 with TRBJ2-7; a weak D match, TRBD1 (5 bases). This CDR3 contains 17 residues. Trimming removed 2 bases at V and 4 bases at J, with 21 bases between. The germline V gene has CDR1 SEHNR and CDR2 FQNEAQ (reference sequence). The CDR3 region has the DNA TGTGCCAGCAGCTTACAGACCTCCCGGACATTTACTTACGAGCAGTACTTC. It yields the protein CASSLQTSRTFTYEQYF.

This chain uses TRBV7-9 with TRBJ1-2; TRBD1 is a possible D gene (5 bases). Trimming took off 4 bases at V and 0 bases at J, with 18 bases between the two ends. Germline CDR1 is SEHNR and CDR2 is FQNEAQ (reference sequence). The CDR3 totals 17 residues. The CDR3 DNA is TGTGCCAGCAGCTCCAGTAGGGGAGGGCCGACTAACTATGGCTACACCTTC. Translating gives CASSSSRGGPTNYGYTF.

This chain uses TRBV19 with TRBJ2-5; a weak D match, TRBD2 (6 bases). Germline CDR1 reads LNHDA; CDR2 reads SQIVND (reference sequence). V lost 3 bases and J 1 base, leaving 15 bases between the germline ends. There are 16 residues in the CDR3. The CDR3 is CASSMGYAGIQETQYF. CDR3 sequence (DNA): TGTGCCAGTAGTATGGGCTATGCGGGGATCCAAGAGACCCAGTACTTC.

The CDR3 reads CASSGLVGSYEQYF. The CDR3 DNA is TGTGCCAGCAGCGGACTAGTCGGCTCCTACGAGCAGTACTTC. The rearrangement uses TRBV13 and TRBJ2-7; 7 bases match TRBD2. CDR1 is PRHDT, CDR2 FYEKMQ, per germline (reference sequence). The CDR3 runs 14 residues. The trim removed 5 bases at V and 0 bases at J, leaving 4 bases unmatched.

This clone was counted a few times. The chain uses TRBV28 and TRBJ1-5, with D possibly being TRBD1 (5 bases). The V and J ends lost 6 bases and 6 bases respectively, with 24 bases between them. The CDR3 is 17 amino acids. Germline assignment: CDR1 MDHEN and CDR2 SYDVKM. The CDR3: CASRPGTMGSRSQPQHF. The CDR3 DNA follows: TGTGCCAGCAGACCAGGGACTATGGGATCGAGAAGTCAGCCCCAGCATTTT.